This T cell receptor (beta chain) was identified in a study of T cells of healthy individuals. MiXCR was run by TCRdb on the 5' RACE reads, yielding one entry per CDR3 protein. The table lists approximately 58,000 distinct CDR3 sequences, approximately 15% of them singletons. V was pared by 7 bases and J by 5 bases, with 3 bases of the junction left unmatched. The germline gives CDR1 KGHDR, CDR2 SFDVKD. This CDR3 is built from 13 residues. At least ten counts were recorded for this clonotype. The chain joins TRBV24-1 to TRBJ2-7, with 11 positions matching TRBD1. This sequence was found in a human donor in good health. CDR3 bases: TGTGCCACCAGAGGACAGGGGGCGAACGAGCAGTACTTC. Protein sequence: CATRGQGANEQYF.